This T cell receptor (beta chain) stems from a study of spatial heterogeneity in lung cancer. One entry per CDR3 protein results from TCRdb running MiXCR on the 5' RACE reads. Of 8,500 to 10,000 distinct CDR3 sequences detected, around half appear once; the ten largest clones hold more than 25%. Regarding this clonotype: Its antigen is still unknown.

Study outcomes and limitations: Counts of expanded alpha and beta TCRs within tumors tracked the tumor nonsynonymous mutation count.

Noted time point: sample taken at primary tumor resection. Germline values: CDR1 SEHNR, CDR2 FQNEAQ (reference sequence). The V end lost 7 bases, the J end lost 4 bases, and 22 bases lay between the germline ends. The CDR3 is made up of 16 amino acids. The sample consisted of lung tumor tissue, taken at surgery. This sequence originates from a female donor with early-stage non-small cell lung cancer. The V and J genes are TRBV7-9 and TRBJ1-1; D perhaps matches TRBD1 (6 bases). The CDR3 sequence: CASTVRSTGTSTEAFF. The CDR3 DNA reads as TGTGCCAGCACCGTAAGGTCCACAGGGACAAGCACTGAAGCTTTCTTT.